Listed here are 7 T cell receptor beta chains from one sample, sequenced in a study of Ad26.COV2.S vaccination and SARS-CoV-2 variants. Treatment noted: roughly 18 received Ad26.COV2.S at low or high dose, single or two shots; several received placebo; per-sample allocation not given. The study sampled participants on day 63 after the first vaccine or placebo injection. Using immunoSEQ multiplex PCR, the repertoire was profiled, and TCRdb retains in-frame clones only, with some absent. The sample yields over 400,000 clones, about 90% seen once. Sequenced material: peripheral blood, taken in a trial of Ad26.COV2.S vaccine versus placebo. The origin of the receptors is a person between 18 and 60 years old who received the Ad26.COV2.S COVID-19 vaccine or a placebo.

The rearrangement joins TRBV12-3 or TRBV12-4 to TRBJ1-5; no definite D call. The length of the CDR3 is 13 residues. The V gene lost 3 bases and the J gene lost 1 base, with 4 bases spanning the gap. CDR3 amino acids: CASSLLSNQPQHF. CDR3 DNA: TGTGCCAGCAGTTTGCTGAGCAATCAGCCCCAGCATTTT.

The chain combines TRBV28 with TRBJ1-5; 7 nucleotides match TRBD1. The CDR3 has 18 amino acids. The ends lost 4 bases at V and 0 bases at J; junction bases unmatched: 12. Germline CDR1 reads MDHEN; CDR2 reads SYDVKM. The CDR3 region is CASSWIRDRPYSNQPQHF. In DNA, the CDR3 is TGTGCCAGCAGTTGGATCCGGGACAGACCGTATAGCAATCAGCCCCAGCATTTT.

This chain connects TRBV19 to TRBJ1-2; no firm D call. This CDR3 comprises 14 residues. CDR1 and CDR2 (germline): LNHDA, SQIVND (reference sequence). Between the trimmed V and J ends, which lost 5 bases and 8 bases, there was a span of 18 bases. The CDR3 is CASSPGTHSGGYTF. CDR3 nucleotide sequence: TGTGCCAGTAGTCCGGGAACCCATTCCGGGGGCTACACCTTC.

The chain joins TRBV7-9 to TRBJ1-4; D remains unclear. The length of the CDR3 is 14 residues. V lost 0 bases and J lost 3, with 5 bases in between. Per germline, CDR1 SEHNR and CDR2 FQNEAQ (reference sequence). The CDR3 DNA reads TGTGCCAGCAGCTTAGCAGCCTCTAATGAAAAACTGTTTTTT. As protein: CASSLAASNEKLFF.

V usage is TRBV11-3 and J usage is TRBJ2-5; 10 positions match TRBD1. Trimming took 4 bases from V and 1 from J; bases not matched to a gene: 3. In germline, CDR1 is SGHNT, CDR2 YENEEA. The CDR3 sequence is 15 residues long. In DNA form, the CDR3 reads TGTGCCAGCAGCTCGGGACAGGGGTCCCAAGAGACCCAGTACTTC. This sequence encodes CASSSGQGSQETQYF.

The chain couples TRBV4-3 to TRBJ2-3, with 7 bases lining up with TRBD2. This CDR3 is built from 16 residues. Germline V CDR1 and CDR2: LGHNA, YSLEER. V shed 2 bases and J 0 bases; nucleotides not matched to a gene: 5. CDR3 bases: TGCGCCAGCAGCCAACGACGGGGGGTTAGCACAGATACGCAGTATTTT. This encodes CASSQRRGVSTDTQYF.

The count of this clone is one. The chain is built from TRBV6-1 and TRBJ1-5; no reliable D call. The ends were cut back, 4 bases at V and 0 bases at J, with 13 bases in the middle. The germline V gene encodes CDR1 MNHNS and CDR2 SASEGT. The CDR3 has 16 amino acids. CDR3 bases: TGTGCCAGCAGTGTACCCCCCGTAGGTAGCAATCAGCCCCAGCATTTT. The encoded protein is CASSVPPVGSNQPQHF.